This T cell receptor beta chain was sequenced during a study of radiotherapy plus CTLA-4 blockade in lung cancer (dated by TCRdb to the late 2010s). Study-level background: Objective responses occurred in roughly 19% of enrolled patients, and 30% to 35% achieved disease control. Study-level results and caveats: After treatment with radiotherapy and ipilimumab, TCR clones that originated in tumors expanded in peripheral blood. The strongest predictors of response, as reported, were early dynamic changes in blood T cell clones along with a rise in serum interferon-beta after radiation.

From cysteine to phenylalanine, the CDR3 is 15 amino acids long. Only CDR3 DNA is held: 45 bases, read in frame from base 1. The germline V gene (reference sequence) specifies GTSNPN as CDR1 and SVGIG as CDR2. Germline trimming amounts to 0 bases on V and 13 bases on J, with 10 as the count of junction bases outside the gene matches. Turning to this clone: Its antigen remains unidentified. No clone much larger than this one lies a single base away; base qualities are absent. Other DNA sequences in the same sample also yield this CDR3.

The study evaluated CTLA-4 blockade (ipilimumab) given together with focal radiation therapy in patients who had chemo-refractory metastatic non-small-cell lung cancer. Library construction relied on the immunoSEQ multiplex PCR assay. Not all clones reach the TCRdb copy of this immuneACCESS table, which keeps in-frame sequences only. Checked studies attribute under half of the gap to unresolved V genes and leave the rest unexplained. This sample gives 45,000 to 60,000 clones in total; roughly 77% of them show up just once. The top ten clonotypes cover over 6.5% of the sample. This TCR derives from a human donor with non-small cell lung cancer who had a complete response to radiotherapy plus ipilimumab. The source was peripheral blood, collected from a patient treated with radiotherapy plus ipilimumab. The sequence links TRBV30 to TRBJ1-6, with 9 central nucleotides matching TRBD1. The CDR3 protein: CAWSVPGTGNSPLHF. The DNA reads TGTGCCTGGAGTGTACCAGGGACAGGGAACTCTCCCCTCCACTTT. Outside the CDR3, residues come from the reference TRBV30 and TRBJ1-6 proteins, so the full variable domain is: SQTIHQWPATLVQPVGSPLSLECTVEGTSNPNLYWYRQAAGRGLQLLFYSVGIGQISSEVPQNLSASRPQDRQFILSSKKLLLSDSGFYLCAWSVPGTGNSPLHFGNGTRLTVT.